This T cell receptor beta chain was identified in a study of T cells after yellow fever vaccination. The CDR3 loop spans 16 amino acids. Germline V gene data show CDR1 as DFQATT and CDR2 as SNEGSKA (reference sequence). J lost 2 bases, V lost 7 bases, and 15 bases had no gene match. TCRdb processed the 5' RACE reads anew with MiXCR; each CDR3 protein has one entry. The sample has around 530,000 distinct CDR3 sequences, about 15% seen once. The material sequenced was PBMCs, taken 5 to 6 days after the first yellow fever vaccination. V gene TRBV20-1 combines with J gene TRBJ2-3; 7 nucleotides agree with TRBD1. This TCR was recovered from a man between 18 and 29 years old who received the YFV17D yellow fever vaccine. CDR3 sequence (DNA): TGCAGTGTCCCCGACAGGGCAGCTCGATACACAGATACGCAGTATTTT. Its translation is CSVPDRAARYTDTQYF.